This entry lists 3 T cell receptor beta chains sequenced from one sample in a study of T cells in Graves' hyperthyroidism and ophthalmopathy. Amplification of TCR beta CDR3 regions was performed using RNA transcripts as template. First-round RT-PCR targeting the TCR CDR3 was performed with the HTBI primer set. TCRdb recomputed calls from the multiplex PCR reads with MiXCR, one row per CDR3 protein. The repertoire holds fewer than 350,000 distinct CDR3 sequences, with 15% to 20% as singletons. The sample comprised blood. The receptors stem from a woman aged 45-65 years with Graves' hyperthyroidism.

This clonotype was observed a few times. The rearrangement joins TRBV12-3 or TRBV12-4 to TRBJ2-1; a weak D match, TRBD1 (5 bases). The CDR3 runs to 11 residues. With 8 bases removed from V and 10 bases from J, the gap between germline ends came to 12 bases. The CDR3 sequence: CASRQQGEQFF. The CDR3 DNA reads TGTGCCAGCCGCCAGCAGGGAGAGCAGTTCTTC.

This clonotype was recorded many times. The CDR3: CASRELANYGYTF. DNA for the CDR3: TGTGCCAGCAGGGAACTAGCTAACTATGGCTACACCTTC. The chain combines TRBV2 with TRBJ1-2; the D is unclear. The germline V gene encodes CDR1 SNHLY and CDR2 FYNNEI. V shed 6 bases and J shed 0 bases, with 8 bases lying between them. This CDR3 has 13 residues.

The chain combines TRBV7-3 with TRBJ2-3; 7 bases are a match to TRBD1. Per germline, CDR1 SGHTA and CDR2 FQGTGA. Losses at the gene ends were 3 bases for V and 6 bases for J; bases not matched to a gene: 3. The CDR3 consists of 13 residues. The CDR3 bases are TGTGCCAGCAGCTTTTTACAGGGGGATACGCAGTATTTT. It encodes CASSFLQGDTQYF.